The 10 T cell receptor beta chains given below trace back to one sample, sequenced in a study of blood T cell repertoires in COVID-19. TCRdb keeps only in-frame clones here, not all; method: immunoSEQ multiplex PCR. The data hold a few hundred thousand clones, with 84% observed a single time. Sequencing was performed on peripheral blood. The receptors shown here come from a human donor in a cohort sampled during active COVID-19.

This chain connects TRBV20-1 to TRBJ2-7; no reliable D call. The CDR3 is 11 residues long. Germline-derived CDR1 and CDR2 are DFQATT and SNEGSKA (reference sequence). The ends were cut back, 5 bases at V and 5 bases at J, with 10 bases in the middle. Here the CDR3 reads CSAESLDEQYF. CDR3 nucleotide sequence: TGCAGTGCTGAGTCCCTCGACGAGCAGTACTTC.

The genes are TRBV7-2 and TRBJ2-2, with D possibly matching TRBD2 (6 bases). The germline gives CDR1 SGHTA, CDR2 FQGNSA. The CDR3 is 14 residues long. The V end lost 6 bases, the J end lost 7 bases, and 15 bases lay between the germline ends. The CDR3 sequence: CASRRDSLIGELFF. CDR3 sequence (DNA): TGTGCCAGCAGAAGGGACTCCCTCATCGGGGAGCTGTTTTTT.

The chain uses TRBV29-1 and TRBJ2-2, with 8 bases identical to TRBD2. The trim removed 4 bases at V and 3 bases at J, leaving 7 bases unmatched. CDR3 length: 15 amino acids. Germline V gene lookup returns CDR1 SQVTM and CDR2 ANQGSEA. The DNA of the CDR3 is TGCAGCGTTGGGATTAGCGGGACTCACACCGGGGAGCTGTTTTTT. Translated: CSVGISGTHTGELFF.

The chain carries TRBV4-1 and TRBJ2-1; D is possibly TRBD2 (5 bases). The germline CDR1 and CDR2 sequences are MGHRA and YSYEKL. Between the trimmed V and J ends, which lost 0 bases and 3 bases, there was a span of 15 bases. The CDR3 totals 17 residues. CDR3: CASSQDASPGLYNEQFF. The DNA for the CDR3 is TGCGCCAGCAGCCAAGACGCTAGCCCTGGTCTCTACAATGAGCAGTTCTTC.

The chain combines TRBV2 with TRBJ2-1, with D tentatively TRBD2 (5 bases). Trimming took off 2 bases at V and 3 bases at J, with 17 bases between the two ends. The CDR3 loop spans 17 amino acids. Germline V gives CDR1 SNHLY, CDR2 FYNNEI. The CDR3 reads CASSEFGELTNYNEQFF. DNA of the CDR3: TGTGCCAGCAGTGAATTTGGGGAGTTAACCAACTACAATGAGCAGTTCTTC.

V usage is TRBV29-1 and J usage is TRBJ2-2, with D unresolved. This CDR3 is built from 12 residues. V was cut by 6 bases and J by 3 bases, with 8 bases left in between. CDR1 is SQVTM, CDR2 ANQGSEA, per germline. CDR3 residues: CSVSTDTGELFF. CDR3 sequence (DNA): TGCAGCGTCTCAACAGACACCGGGGAGCTGTTTTTT.

This chain joins TRBV30 and TRBJ2-7; a possible D gene is TRBD2 (6 bases). In germline, CDR1 is GTSNPN, CDR2 SVGIG (reference sequence). The CDR3 runs to 13 residues. The V end was cut by 2 bases, the J end by 5 bases, with 13 bases between. In DNA, the CDR3 is TGTGCCTGGAGTCGGGGGTCCCGGAACGAGCAGTACTTC. This encodes CAWSRGSRNEQYF.

The CDR3 reads CASSTLWTGAQETQYF. CDR3 coding DNA: TGTGCCAGTAGTACCCTTTGGACAGGGGCACAAGAGACCCAGTACTTC. The chain recombines TRBV19 with TRBJ2-5; TRBD1 aligns across 9 bases. This CDR3 has 16 amino acids. Germline values: CDR1 LNHDA, CDR2 SQIVND (reference sequence). The junction had 8 bases not matched to a gene; V was cut back by 4 bases and J by 2 bases.

The V gene is TRBV19, the J gene TRBJ1-5; 9 positions agree with TRBD1. CDR3 size: 15 residues. CDR1 is LNHDA and CDR2 is SQIVND in the germline V gene (reference sequence). J lost 0 bases, V lost 7 bases, and 4 bases had no gene match. The CDR3 DNA reads TGTGCCAGTAAAAGGGACAGGGTTAGCAATCAGCCCCAGCATTTT. This sequence encodes CASKRDRVSNQPQHF.

The V call is TRBV6-5, the J call TRBJ1-5; D may be TRBD1 (5 bases). CDR1 MNHEY and CDR2 SVGAGI come from the germline V gene. Trimming removed 0 bases at V and 1 base at J, with 7 bases between. This CDR3 is built from 15 residues. As DNA, the CDR3 is TGTGCCAGCAGTTACTCGCAGGGAAGCAATCAGCCCCAGCATTTT. It codes for CASSYSQGSNQPQHF.